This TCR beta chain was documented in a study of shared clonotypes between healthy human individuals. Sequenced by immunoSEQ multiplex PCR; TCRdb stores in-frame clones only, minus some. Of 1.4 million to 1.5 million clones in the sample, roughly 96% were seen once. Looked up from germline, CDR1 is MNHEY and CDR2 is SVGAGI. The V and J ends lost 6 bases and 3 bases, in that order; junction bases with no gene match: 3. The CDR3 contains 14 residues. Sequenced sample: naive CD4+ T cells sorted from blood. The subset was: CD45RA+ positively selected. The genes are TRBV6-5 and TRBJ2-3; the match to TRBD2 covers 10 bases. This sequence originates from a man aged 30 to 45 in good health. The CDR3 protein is CASRTSGVTDTQYF. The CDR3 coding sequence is TGTGCCAGCAGAACTAGCGGGGTTACAGATACGCAGTATTTT.